This TCR beta chain appears in the sequencing data of a study of regulatory T cells in long-lasting Graves disease. Arm-PCR of CDR3 regions and iRepertoire HTBI primers were used to build TCR beta libraries. TCRdb reanalysed the multiplex PCR reads using MiXCR and keeps one entry per CDR3 protein. The sample consists of 350,000 to 500,000 distinct CDR3 sequences, approximately 16% of them appearing once. This clonotype was found a few times. CDR1 and CDR2 (germline): SQVTM, ANQGSEA. V lost 1 base, J lost 3 bases, and 3 bases stayed unmatched. The CDR3 has 14 amino acids. Sample time point: newly diagnosed GD, antithyroid drugs for less than 3 months. The TCR library was made from RNA that had been extracted from PBMCs in TRIzol. These same data were also listed under a study on T cells in Graves' hyperthyroidism and ophthalmopathy.

The sequencing here drew on peripheral blood mononuclear cells (PBMCs), taken at new diagnosis, from a patient treated with antithyroid drugs. The TCR was taken from a young woman with Graves disease. The chain couples TRBV29-1 to TRBJ2-1; TRBD2 matches at 7 bases. The CDR3 reads CSVEARGSYNEQFF. The CDR3 DNA is TGCAGCGTTGAAGCCCGCGGGAGCTACAATGAGCAGTTCTTC.